This T cell receptor beta chain was identified in a study of PD-L1 blockade in urothelial cancer. Study-level background: Of 28 to 35 patients, around 25 were males with bladder-origin urothelial cancer.

CDR3 size: 15 residues. The ends were cut back, 5 bases at V and 1 base at J, with 14 bases in the middle. Germline V CDR1 and CDR2: LNHDA, SQIVND (reference sequence). Profiled with immunoSEQ multiplex PCR; TCRdb holds only in-frame clones, not every one. Among roughly 63,000 clones listed, roughly 79% were seen once. Time point denoted: pretreatment peripheral blood. The receptor was isolated from a man in his 70s with urothelial cancer. Sequenced here: PBMCs, sampled around atezolizumab (anti-PD-L1) treatment. The V and J genes are TRBV19 and TRBJ1-1; D uncertain. The CDR3 sequence is CASSPSRETNTEAFF. The CDR3 DNA reads TGTGCCAGTAGTCCCAGCCGGGAAACGAACACTGAAGCTTTCTTT.